Shown below are 23 T cell receptor beta chains from a single sample sequenced in a study of breast tumors, draining lymph nodes, adjacent tissues. TCRdb processed the multiplex PCR reads anew with MiXCR; each CDR3 protein has one entry. The data contain approximately 150,000 distinct CDR3 sequences, about 30% of them singletons. Samples came from axillary lymph nodes draining the breast cancer. The sequenced material came from axillary lymph node tissue. These receptors all stem from a female donor with breast cancer. Some clones in this sample may be carry-over from other donors' samples.

This clonotype was found a few times. Possible read error: a much larger clone is one base away. The chain employs TRBV9 and TRBJ2-1; D remains unclear. This CDR3 contains 16 residues. Germline CDR1 is SGDLS and CDR2 is YYNGEE. CDR3 nucleotide sequence: TGTGCCAGCAGCGTAGGGGCCGGAAGTCTATACAATGCGCAGTTCTTC. This sequence encodes CASSVGAGSLYNAQFF.

With regard to this clonotype: Germline and junction disagree at one end, which may indicate a read error. The chain couples TRBV7-9 to TRBJ2-4, with TRBD2 matching 9 bases. Germline V gives CDR1 SEHNR, CDR2 FQNEAQ (reference sequence). CDR3 length equals 19 residues. CDR3 residues: CASSLSSGLAFGTKNIQHF. The CDR3 region has the DNA TGTGCCAGCAGCTTAAGCTCCGGACTAGCGTTCGGAACCAAAAACATTCAGCACTTC.

The V and J genes are TRBV20-1 and TRBJ2-3; 8 positions agree with TRBD2. Trimming at V came to 8 bases and at J to 3 bases, leaving 10 bases not matched to a gene. Germline assignment: CDR1 DFQATT and CDR2 SNEGSKA (reference sequence). The CDR3 length is 14 residues. Here the CDR3 DNA reads TGCAGTCTTGCTGGTGCGGGAGGTACAGATACGCAGTATTTT. Protein sequence: CSLAGAGGTDTQYF.

There are a few counts of this clonotype. In DNA form, the CDR3 reads TGTGCCAGCAGTCGCCTTTTCGATGTCCCTCTCGACTACACCTTC. This sequence encodes CASSRLFDVPLDYTF. This rearrangement joins TRBV6-1 to TRBJ1-2, with unresolved D. Between the trimmed V and J ends, which lost 5 bases and 10 bases, there was a span of 23 bases. This CDR3 is 15 amino acids long. Per germline, CDR1 MNHNS and CDR2 SASEGT.

This chain joins TRBV28 and TRBJ2-5; D not resolved. This CDR3 comprises 13 residues. Per the germline V gene, CDR1 is MDHEN and CDR2 is SYDVKM. With 2 bases removed from V and 4 bases from J, the gap between germline ends came to 8 bases. CDR3 in amino acids: CASSLGLSETQYF. The CDR3 nucleotides read TGTGCCAGCAGTTTAGGCCTCTCAGAGACCCAGTACTTC.

This clonotype was seen only a few times. This could be a read error, since a much larger clone is one nucleotide away. The chain is built from TRBV6-5 and TRBJ1-6, with D possibly matching TRBD1 (6 bases). With 4 bases removed from V and 4 bases from J, the gap between germline ends came to 17 bases. This CDR3 has 17 amino acids. From germline, CDR1 is MNHEY and CDR2 SVGAGI. The CDR3 nucleotides read TGTGCCAGCAGTTGCAGGGGCTCGGGCAGTTATAATTCACCCCTCCACTTT. Its protein product is CASSCRGSGSYNSPLHF.

This clonotype showed up many times. This rearrangement joins TRBV5-5 to TRBJ2-7; 10 bases match TRBD1. V trimming: 5 bases; J trimming: 2 bases; junction bases outside the gene matches: 7. The CDR3 runs to 15 residues. Germline V gives CDR1 SGHKS, CDR2 YYEKEE (reference sequence). The CDR3 is CASSQGQGRPYEQYF. The CDR3, as DNA: TGTGCCAGCAGTCAGGGACAGGGGAGGCCCTACGAGCAGTACTTC. The entire variable domain, with the rest obtained from reference TRBV5-5 and TRBJ2-7, is as follows: DAGVTQSPTHLIKTRGQQVTLRCSPISGHKSVSWYQQVLGQGPQFIFQYYEKEERGRGNFPDRFSARQFPNYSSELNVNALLLGDSALYLCASSQGQGRPYEQYFGPGTRLTVT.

This clonotype was seen repeatedly, ten times or more. The CDR3 coding sequence is TGTGCCACCAGTGATAGATCAGGGGGAGCCAAAAACATTCAGTACTTC. This translates into CATSDRSGGAKNIQYF. J is TRBJ2-4 and V is TRBV24-1; 7 bases fit TRBD1. From germline, CDR1 is KGHDR and CDR2 SFDVKD. CDR3 size: 16 residues. V shed 3 bases and J 0 bases; nucleotides not matched to a gene: 4.

This clonotype was seen ten or more times. The CDR3 loop reads CASSSDGLGLAGAQETQYF. DNA for the CDR3: TGCGCCAGCAGCTCGGATGGGCTTGGACTAGCGGGGGCCCAAGAGACCCAGTACTTC. The V and J genes are TRBV5-1 and TRBJ2-5; the match to TRBD2 covers 13 bases. The CDR3 runs to 19 residues. The V segment lost 3 bases and the J segment 1 base; nucleotides outside the gene matches: 12. From germline, CDR1 is SGHRS and CDR2 YFSETQ.

This chain uses TRBV20-1 with TRBJ2-7; 9 nucleotides align to TRBD1. CDR3 length equals 18 residues. The V gene's germline CDR1 is DFQATT and CDR2 SNEGSKA (reference sequence). With V trimmed by 5 bases and J by 0 bases, 17 bases remained unmatched. CDR3 in amino acids: CSAPSVPGQGQISYEQYF. CDR3 DNA: TGCAGTGCTCCATCAGTCCCGGGACAGGGTCAAATCTCCTACGAGCAGTACTTC.

This clonotype was detected a few times. V and J are TRBV29-1 and TRBJ2-1, with D perhaps matching TRBD2 (6 bases). The CDR3 is 13 residues long. The germline CDR1 and CDR2 sequences are SQVTM and ANQGSEA. Trimming left V 7 bases short and J 6 bases short, with 16 bases between. CDR3 sequence: CSGGEVKINEQFF. The CDR3 DNA follows: TGCAGCGGAGGGGAGGTGAAAATCAATGAGCAGTTCTTC.

CDR3 sequence (DNA): TGTGCCAGCACAGGGGGCGATTCACCCCTCCACTTT. It specifies CASTGGDSPLHF. The V call is TRBV25-1, the J call TRBJ1-6; 8 nucleotides align to TRBD1. This CDR3 is built from 12 residues. V lost 7 bases and J lost 8; bases outside the gene matches: 1. Germline V gene data show CDR1 as MGHDK and CDR2 as SYGVNS.

At least ten counts were recorded for this clonotype. The chain uses TRBV29-1 and TRBJ2-1; 12 bases map to TRBD2. Per germline, CDR1 SQVTM and CDR2 ANQGSEA. This CDR3 has 17 amino acids. J gave up 8 bases and V 4 bases, and 15 bases lay outside the gene matches. CDR3 in DNA: TGCAGCGTTGGGGCGAAACTACTAGCGGGAGGACAGGATGAGCAGTTCTTC. This gives the protein CSVGAKLLAGGQDEQFF.

This clonotype showed up many times. The J gene is TRBJ2-5, the V gene TRBV3-1; D is uncertain. The germline gives CDR1 LGHDT, CDR2 YNNKEL (reference sequence). V was pared by 5 bases and J by 12 bases, with 16 bases between. This CDR3 region has 12 residues. This CDR3 reads CASSALGGVKYF. The CDR3 DNA is TGTGCCAGCAGCGCCCTGGGCGGCGTGAAGTACTTC.

This clonotype showed up many times. The rearrangement links TRBV9 to TRBJ1-2; tentative D call: TRBD1 (6 bases). V was pared by 0 bases and J by 1 base, with 13 bases between. The CDR3 is 16 amino acids. Germline V gene lookup returns CDR1 SGDLS and CDR2 YYNGEE. The CDR3 DNA sequence: TGTGCCAGCAGCGTAGGTGGGAGGGGGGGTAACTATGGCTACACCTTC. This gives the protein CASSVGGRGGNYGYTF.

The table lists this clonotype with many counts. The chain combines TRBV2 with TRBJ1-1, with D tentatively TRBD1 (5 bases). With 5 bases removed from V and 4 bases from J, the gap between germline ends came to 14 bases. The CDR3 is made up of 14 amino acids. Per the germline V gene, CDR1 is SNHLY and CDR2 is FYNNEI. In DNA, the CDR3 is TGTGCCAGCAGTATAGAAGGGAGGGGCACTGAAGCTTTCTTT. Translation: CASSIEGRGTEAFF.

As for this clonotype: A much more abundant neighbour one base away suggests this may be a read error. It is likely a read error, because the conserved phenylalanine at the end of the CDR3 is missing. The chain uses TRBV9 and TRBJ2-6; the D is unclear. V lost 4 bases and J lost 1, with 3 bases in between. Germline V gene lookup returns CDR1 SGDLS and CDR2 YYNGEE. This CDR3 is built from 13 residues. CDR3 sequence (DNA): TGTGCCAGCAGCAATTCTGGGGCCAACGTCCTGACTTCC. Translated, it gives CASSNSGANVLTS.

There are many counts of this clonotype. A clone one base away is much larger, so this may be a read error. The chain links TRBV7-2 to TRBJ2-6; TRBD1 matches at 8 bases. Germline V gives CDR1 SGHTA, CDR2 FQGNSA. This CDR3 contains 17 residues. The CDR3 loop reads CASNLRGRGSGANLLTF. As DNA, the CDR3 is TGTGCCAGCAACCTCAGGGGGCGCGGATCTGGGGCCAACCTCCTGACTTTC.

The rearrangement joins TRBV9 to TRBJ2-3; the match to TRBD2 covers 11 bases. CDR3 size: 13 residues. Trimming removed 5 bases from V and 10 bases from J; junction bases left unmatched: 6. Germline CDR1 SGDLS, CDR2 YYNGEE. The CDR3 DNA sequence: TGTGCCAGCAGTAGCGGGGGGGCGGATGCGCAGTATTTT. Translation: CASSSGGADAQYF.

The rearrangement joins TRBV9 to TRBJ2-1; D possibly corresponds to TRBD2 (6 bases). Germline assignment: CDR1 SGDLS and CDR2 YYNGEE. V was pared by 4 bases and J by 1 base, with 12 bases between. The CDR3 spans 15 residues. CDR3 region: CASSIASVSYNEQFF. The CDR3 DNA follows: TGTGCCAGCAGCATTGCTAGCGTTTCCTACAATGAGCAGTTCTTC.

This clonotype appeared many times. The chain uses TRBV30 and TRBJ2-7; D gene ambiguous. CDR3 length: 12 residues. Germline CDR1 and CDR2: GTSNPN and SVGIG (reference sequence). Trimming took off 0 bases at V and 2 bases at J, with 5 bases between the two ends. CDR3 amino acids: CAWSVGPYEQYF. CDR3 nucleotide sequence: TGTGCCTGGAGTGTAGGGCCCTACGAGCAGTACTTC.

This clonotype was picked up a small number of times. A read error may be the cause here, since a much bigger clone is one base away. This chain connects TRBV20-1 to TRBJ2-1, with TRBD2 matching over 8 bases. The CDR3 sequence is 15 residues long. J was trimmed by 6 bases and V by 0 bases; bases with no gene match: 7. CDR1 and CDR2 (germline): DFQATT, SNEGSKA (reference sequence). CDR3: CSARERGVPSNEQFF. In DNA form, the CDR3 reads TGCAGTGCTAGAGAGCGGGGGGTGCCCTCCAATGAGCAGTTCTTC.

This clonotype was observed at least ten times. The chain recombines TRBV11-1 with TRBJ2-2, with a tentative D call TRBD2 (5 bases). Trimming stripped 2 bases from V and 3 bases from J, with 10 bases between. The germline gives CDR1 SGHAT, CDR2 FQDESV (reference sequence). CDR3 length: 15 amino acids. This chain's CDR3 is CASSLIAKDTGELFF. CDR3 DNA: TGTGCCAGCAGCTTAATAGCGAAGGACACCGGGGAGCTGTTTTTT.